Listed below are T cell receptor beta chains from one sample, sequenced in a study of blood T cell repertoires in COVID-19. The repertoire was sequenced with immunoSEQ multiplex PCR; TCRdb's copy has only in-frame clones and lacks some. The table records about 84,000 clones, about 83% of them present only once. The sample comprised peripheral blood. These receptors all come from a man at least 80 years old with active or convalescent COVID-19. Both conserved end residues are part of each CDR3. Each record gives: V gene, clone size, J gene, D gene, CDR3 protein, CDR3 DNA. D genes are given only for firm matches. Not every row has a clone size; where given, it reads once, few, many or a size class.

>TRBV2|-|TRBJ1-6|-
CASTTGYNSPLHF
TGTGCCAGCACCACAGGGTACAATTCACCCCTCCACTTT
>TRBV9|-|TRBJ1-1|-
CASREVEGRDTEAFF
TGTGCCAGCAGGGAGGTGGAGGGGAGGGACACTGAAGCTTTCTTT
>TRBV5-1|-|TRBJ2-2|TRBD1
CASSLGQGKSTGELFF
TGCGCCAGCAGCTTGGGACAGGGGAAGAGCACCGGGGAGCTGTTTTTT
>TRBV2|-|TRBJ2-5|-
CASSEGGAGAIITAQYF
TGTGCCAGCAGTGAAGGCGGGGCGGGGGCGATCATTACGGCCCAGTACTTC
>TRBV10-2|-|TRBJ2-2|TRBD1
CPTSRQGANTGELFF
TGCCCCACCAGTCGACAGGGGGCGAACACCGGGGAGCTGTTTTTT
>TRBV2|many|TRBJ1-5|-
CASRPTGSSNQPQHF
TGTGCCAGCCGTCCTACGGGTTCAAGCAATCAGCCCCAGCATTTT
>TRBV6-5|-|TRBJ1-1|-
CASSYSTGFEAFF
TGTGCCAGCAGTTACTCGACGGGATTTGAAGCTTTCTTT
>TRBV3-1/TRBV3-2|-|TRBJ2-2|-
CASSGQNTGELFF
TGTGCCAGCAGCGGGCAGAACACCGGGGAGCTGTTTTTT
>TRBV12-5|-|TRBJ1-2|-
CASGLDPSGVYGYTF
TGTGCTAGTGGTTTGGACCCTTCAGGGGTCTATGGCTACACCTTC
>TRBV19|once|TRBJ2-3|-
CASSIGIGGRGTDTQYF
TGTGCCAGTAGTATAGGAATCGGAGGGCGCGGGACAGATACGCAGTATTTT
>TRBV5-1|-|TRBJ1-2|-
CASSLDGTLSGGYTF
TGCGCCAGCAGCTTGGACGGTACTCTTTCGGGAGGCTACACCTTC
>TRBV29-1|-|TRBJ1-2|-
CSVDSQEDGYTF
TGCAGCGTTGACTCGCAGGAAGATGGCTACACCTTC
>TRBV24-1|-|TRBJ1-3|-
CATSSGDRNTIYF
TGTGCCACCAGCTCAGGGGATAGAAACACCATATATTTT
>TRBV19|-|TRBJ2-7|-
CASSIGGYEQYF
TGTGCCAGTAGTATAGGCGGCTACGAGCAGTACTTC
>TRBV18|-|TRBJ1-1|-
CASSPGANTEAFF
TGTGCCAGCTCACCAGGAGCCAACACTGAAGCTTTCTTT
>TRBV28|-|TRBJ2-6|-
CASSPGGGGRSGANVLTF
TGTGCCAGCAGCCCCGGGGGAGGCGGGCGCTCTGGGGCCAACGTCCTGACTTTC
>TRBV19|few|TRBJ1-6|-
CASSTPPGSSYNSPLHF
TGTGCCAGTAGTACCCCACCCGGGAGCTCCTATAATTCACCCCTCCACTTT
>TRBV28|few|TRBJ2-1|TRBD1
CASTLLTGQVGLFF
TGTGCCAGCACCCTACTGACGGGACAGGTCGGGTTGTTCTTC
>TRBV19|-|TRBJ2-5|-
CASSIVRNQETQYF
TGTGCCAGTAGTATCGTGCGGAACCAAGAGACCCAGTACTTC
>TRBV5-4|once|TRBJ2-7|-
CASSPRDSYEQYF
TGTGCCAGCAGCCCCAGGGATTCCTACGAGCAGTACTTC
>TRBV19|-|TRBJ2-1|-
CASSNRGGTGRNEQFF
TGTGCCAGTAGTAACCGGGGGGGGACAGGGAGGAATGAGCAGTTCTTC
>TRBV11-2|-|TRBJ2-5|-
CASSFRTQYF
TGTGCCAGCAGCTTTAGGACCCAGTACTTC
>TRBV12-3/TRBV12-4|-|TRBJ1-2|TRBD1
CASRGQGAGGYTF
TGTGCCAGCAGAGGACAGGGGGCGGGCGGCTACACCTTC
>TRBV28|-|TRBJ2-3|-
CASSWDTQGPDTQYF
TGTGCCAGCAGTTGGGACACTCAAGGACCAGATACGCAGTATTTT
>TRBV3-1/TRBV3-2|few|TRBJ2-3|-
CASSQGGQSTDTQYF
TGTGCCAGCAGCCAAGGCGGACAGAGCACAGATACGCAGTATTTT
>TRBV6-5|-|TRBJ2-5|TRBD2
CASSYSNEREVETQYF
TGTGCCAGCAGTTACTCGAACGAGCGGGAGGTGGAGACCCAGTACTTC
>TRBV7-6|-|TRBJ1-2|TRBD1
CASSLTSGQGWHGYTF
TGTGCCAGCAGCTTAACGTCCGGACAGGGATGGCATGGCTACACCTTC
>TRBV5-1|once|TRBJ1-2|-
CASSLADRSGYTF
TGCGCCAGCAGCTTGGCTGACAGGAGCGGCTACACCTTC
>TRBV30|-|TRBJ2-7|TRBD1
CAWTRTGSSYEQYF
TGTGCCTGGACCCGGACAGGGAGCTCCTACGAGCAGTACTTC
>TRBV2|-|TRBJ2-5|-
CASSVNRVGETQYF
TGTGCCAGCAGTGTTAACAGGGTGGGAGAGACCCAGTACTTC
>TRBV5-1|-|TRBJ2-3|-
CASSLGLTDTQYF
TGCGCCAGCAGCTTGGGTCTCACAGATACGCAGTATTTT
>TRBV18|-|TRBJ2-4|TRBD1
CASSLMTGGDFGIQYF
TGTGCCAGCTCACTTATGACAGGGGGTGATTTCGGCATTCAGTACTTC
>TRBV4-2|once|TRBJ2-2|TRBD2
CASSQDGTSGIRATGELFF
TGTGCCAGCAGCCAAGATGGGACTAGCGGGATTCGGGCCACCGGGGAGCTGTTTTTT
>TRBV3-1/TRBV3-2|-|TRBJ1-6|TRBD1
CASSRTGKNSPLHF
TGTGCCAGCAGCCGGACAGGGAAAAATTCACCCCTCCACTTT
>TRBV11-2|-|TRBJ1-6|-
CASSALGSPLHF
TGTGCCAGCAGCGCCCTGGGCTCACCCCTCCACTTT
>TRBV3-1/TRBV3-2|-|TRBJ1-2|TRBD1
CASSYRGYGYTF
TGTGCCAGCAGCTACAGGGGGTATGGCTACACCTTC
>TRBV7-5|-|TRBJ1-4|-
CARSAIRETTEKLFF
TGTGCCAGAAGCGCGATCCGGGAGACTACCGAAAAACTGTTTTTT
>TRBV27|-|TRBJ2-7|-
CASSFADYNEQYF
TGTGCCAGCAGTTTCGCGGACTATAACGAGCAGTACTTC
>TRBV6-2/TRBV6-3|-|TRBJ2-6|-
CASSYSRRGTGANVLTF
TGTGCCAGCAGTTACTCGCGTCGGGGGACTGGGGCCAACGTCCTGACTTTC
>TRBV5-4|-|TRBJ2-5|TRBD2
CASSQGTSGEETQYF
TGTGCCAGCAGTCAGGGGACTAGCGGTGAAGAGACCCAGTACTTC
>TRBV7-9|-|TRBJ2-1|-
CASSSYPEAHEQFF
TGTGCCAGCAGTTCTTACCCCGAGGCGCATGAGCAGTTCTTC
>TRBV24-1|-|TRBJ2-2|-
CATSAHGGTGELFF
TGTGCCACCAGTGCACACGGGGGCACCGGGGAGCTGTTTTTT
>TRBV3-1/TRBV3-2|-|TRBJ2-1|TRBD2
CASSQGSLAGASNEQFF
TGTGCCAGCAGCCAAGGATCGCTAGCGGGGGCCTCCAATGAGCAGTTCTTC
>TRBV20-1|-|TRBJ1-1|TRBD1
CSASLSRGRTEAFF
TGCAGTGCTAGTCTTTCCAGGGGGCGGACTGAAGCTTTCTTT
>TRBV28|-|TRBJ2-5|-
CASTPGLPGQETQYF
TGTGCCAGCACCCCGGGACTCCCAGGCCAAGAGACCCAGTACTTC
>TRBV29-1|-|TRBJ1-1|-
CTTLGQGLQGTEAFF
TGCACGACCCTCGGGCAGGGCCTTCAGGGCACTGAAGCTTTCTTT
>TRBV10-2|-|TRBJ1-5|-
CASSDQGTNQPQHF
TGCGCCAGCAGTGATCAGGGAACCAATCAGCCCCAGCATTTT
>TRBV27|-|TRBJ1-3|TRBD1
CASSLGGTGKGSNTIYF
TGTGCCAGCAGCCTAGGGGGGACAGGGAAGGGGTCGAACACCATATATTTT
>TRBV11-2|-|TRBJ1-3|-
CASSHTPDSGNTIYF
TGTGCCAGCAGCCATACACCAGACTCTGGAAACACCATATATTTT
>TRBV7-9|-|TRBJ1-6|TRBD1
CASSRRDRGAPLHF
TGTGCCAGCAGCCGCCGGGACAGGGGTGCACCCCTCCACTTT
>TRBV9|-|TRBJ1-2|TRBD1
CASSVGPDRGAYGYTF
TGTGCCAGCAGCGTAGGGCCCGACAGGGGGGCCTATGGCTACACCTTC
>TRBV5-1|-|TRBJ1-1|-
CASTLVLTGGRAFF
TGCGCCAGCACCTTGGTTCTAACCGGGGGGCGGGCTTTCTTT
>TRBV5-1|-|TRBJ1-2|-
CASSLDGDYGYTF
TGCGCCAGCAGCTTGGACGGGGACTATGGCTACACCTTC